The TCR beta chain under discussion was sequenced for a study of OX40 agonist ivuxolimab in advanced cancers. For context, the study as a whole: Ivuxolimab, which targeted the costimulatory receptor OX40 (CD134), was an agonistic, fully human IgG2 monoclonal antibody. Intravenous ivuxolimab was administered to patients every 2 weeks at six dose levels: 0.01, 0.1, 0.3, 1.5, 3 and 10 mg/kg. Peripheral TCRbeta sequencing was intended to test whether TCR sequence diversity was altered and clonal T-cell expansion was caused by ivuxolimab. Of the 50 to 55 dose-escalation patients, hepatocellular carcinoma was present in some 19, melanoma in around 15, renal cell carcinoma in 9 and head and neck cancer in 9. The paper covers the monotherapy dose-escalation part of the phase I ivuxolimab trial, which included N of about 56 patients. A male proportion of around 83% and a mean age of approximately 60 years, ranging from 23 to 79, were recorded for the dose-escalation cohort. Patients were allowed to have had prior anti-PD-1, anti-PD-L1 or anti-CTLA-4 therapy, and around 40% of the dose-escalation patients had previously received checkpoint inhibitors. Partial responses occurred in three dose-escalation patients: two with cutaneous melanoma and one with hepatocellular carcinoma. The full study reports these points: On average, CD8+ T cells showed more expanded clones than CD4+ T cells after ivuxolimab. At doses of 0.1 to 3.0 mg/kg, clonal expansion of both CD4+ and CD8+ blood T cells was observed from baseline to week 6. The antigen specificity of the clonally expanded peripheral T cells was not determined. Low levels of normalized T-cell clonal expansion were also seen in some patients who did not respond. In partial responders in the 0.1-3.0 mg/kg groups, normalized peripheral clonal expansion was found to be among the lowest, especially among CD8+ T cells.

As regards this clone: Its antigen is currently not known. Base qualities were left out, and no much larger clone turns up one base away.

Genomic DNA was isolated from the sorted cells so that the TCRbeta CDR3 region could be sequenced. The immunoSEQ Assay was used to sequence the TCRbeta CDR3 regions. The clones in this table, taken by TCRdb from immuneACCESS, are in-frame only. Not every clone is retained; where verified, under half of the shortfall comes from an unresolved V gene, and the cause of the rest is unknown. This sample gives 76,000 or so clones in total; approximately 85% of them show up just once. The biggest ten clones account for approximately 5% of the sample. Patients with autoimmune disease history or receiving systemic immunosuppression were excluded from the trial. Peripheral blood for TCR sequencing was collected from all dose cohorts at baseline, on cycle 4 day 1, and on cycle 7 day 1. The samples were taken from a phase I, first-in-human, multicenter, open-label dose-escalation trial of ivuxolimab. Adults with locally advanced or metastatic head and neck squamous cell, hepatocellular, melanoma or renal cell carcinoma were enrolled in the trial. Before TCR sequencing, CD4+ and CD8+ T cells were separately sorted from peripheral blood.

Reading from cysteine to phenylalanine, the CDR3 counts 15 amino acids. Only the CDR3 DNA stays, 45 bases, in frame from base 1. Trimming accounts for 4 bases at V and 4 bases at J, while the number of junction bases matched to no gene is 7. The germline V gene (reference sequence) yields LNHDA for CDR1 and SQIVND for CDR2. Sample: CD4+ or CD8+ T cells sorted from blood, taken in a trial of the OX40 agonist ivuxolimab. The receptor was derived from an adult with an advanced solid tumor such as melanoma, head and neck, liver or kidney cancer. Recombination linked TRBV19 to TRBJ2-7, with 10 junctional bases fitting TRBD1. Read as DNA, the sequence is TGTGCCAGTAGTACCCTTGGGACAGGGGCGTACGAGCAGTACTTC. It translates as CASSTLGTGAYEQYF.